This entry features one TCR beta chain sequence. Its antigen is currently not known. There are no base qualities to consult, and no much larger clone falls within one base. The data are from a study of CDR3 diversity in severe acne (dated by TCRdb to the late 2010s). The library came from PCR. The instrument given in TCRdb is Illumina HiSeq 2000. The public reads were quality trimmed at Q25 with fastp and then assembled into clones with MiXCR by TCRdb, keeping productive beta chains. Here each entry gathers all rows of one CDR3 protein and keeps the most common genes and DNA. Across this sample there are some 84,000 distinct CDR3 sequences, with over 45% seen only once. 10% of the sample lies in the top ten. The CDR3 covers 16 residues, taking in both the cysteine and the phenylalanine. Just CDR3 DNA is preserved here, 48 bases in frame from base 1. Trimming at the junction amounts to 6 bases on V and 3 bases on J, and the germline ends lie 18 bases apart. Looking up the germline V gene (reference sequence) yields CDR1 MNHEY and CDR2 SMNVEV.

The source material was blood. The chain is assembled from TRBV27 and TRBJ1-5; TRBD1 is a weak D gene call, 5 bases matching. The sequence was collected from a male donor in good health, serving as a control. The CDR3 protein is CASRPKGGGINQPQHF. The base sequence is TGTGCCAGCAGACCTAAGGGTGGGGGGATCAATCAGCCCCAGCATTTT.